This T cell receptor beta chain derives from a study of metastatic and nonmetastatic thyroid tumors. TCRdb called clones again from the PCR reads with MiXCR. The profile shows some 23,000 clones, about a fifth of them singletons. Concerning this clone: The antigen remains undetermined. With a much larger clone just one base away, this may be a read error.

Every patient was untreated before thyroid surgery. Germline values: CDR1 MDHEN, CDR2 SYDVKM. This CDR3 has 15 residues. Study-wide results and limits: In blood and tumor, TCR beta diversity was reportedly significantly higher in malignant thyroid tumors than in benign nodules.

The sequenced material came from blood. The source is a female donor with papillary thyroid cancer or a benign thyroid nodule (not recorded which). Some clones in this sample may be carry-over from other donors' samples. This rearrangement joins TRBV28 to TRBJ2-2; 9 positions match TRBD2. The CDR3 region has the DNA TGTGCCGGCAGGTCGACTAGCGGACTAACCGGGGGGCTGTTTTTT. It is translated as CAGRSTSGLTGGLFF.